This TCR beta chain was captured in a study of T cells in Graves' hyperthyroidism and ophthalmopathy. The V segment lost 3 bases and the J segment 7 bases; nucleotides outside the gene matches: 9. The CDR3 is 14 amino acids. CDR1 is DFQATT, CDR2 SNEGSKA, per germline (reference sequence). This clonotype came up many times. Its antigen is unknown. Broader study findings: Expanded thyroid clonotypes (above 0.001) were mostly also found in blood.

Ophthalmopathy patients showed a Clinical Activity Score of at least 3, NOSPECS grade of at least 4 and duration under 3 months. Investigators excluded patients with uncontrolled infection, other autoimmune disease, pregnancy or lactation. From RNA transcripts, TCR beta CDR3 regions were amplified. The study used the HTBI primer set for a first-round RT-PCR of the TCR CDR3. TCRdb called the multiplex PCR reads again in MiXCR, with one record for every CDR3 protein. This sample has some 360,000 distinct CDR3 sequences, with 15% to 20% found just once. V and J are TRBV20-1 and TRBJ1-2, with 9 positions matching TRBD1. The sequenced sample consisted of blood. This sequence was found in a woman aged 40 to 49 with Graves' ophthalmopathy. CDR3 protein: CSASVPTGGFGYTF. CDR3 bases: TGCAGTGCTAGTGTCCCGACAGGGGGATTTGGCTACACCTTC.